This TCR beta chain is from a study of CD8+ T cells in alopecia areata. CD4+ cells underwent sorting into CD25+CD127- cells for five patients. RNA extraction was followed by reverse transcription into cDNA, which acted as the sequencing template. Sequenced by immunoSEQ multiplex PCR; TCRdb stores in-frame clones only, minus some. The data show around 14,000 clones, approximately 58% seen once. The sample taken for sequencing was CD4+ Tregs sorted from blood. The receptor was derived from a human donor with alopecia areata.

The DNA for the CDR3 is TGTGCCAGCTGGCTGGACCCGACAGGGGGGCTCCAAGAGACCCAGTACTTC. It codes for CASWLDPTGGLQETQYF. The V gene is TRBV7-6, the J gene TRBJ2-5; 9 bases align to TRBD1. The germline V gene has CDR1 SGHVS and CDR2 FNYEAQ. The CDR3 loop spans 17 amino acids. The V and J ends lost 8 bases and 1 base, in that order; junction bases with no gene match: 14.